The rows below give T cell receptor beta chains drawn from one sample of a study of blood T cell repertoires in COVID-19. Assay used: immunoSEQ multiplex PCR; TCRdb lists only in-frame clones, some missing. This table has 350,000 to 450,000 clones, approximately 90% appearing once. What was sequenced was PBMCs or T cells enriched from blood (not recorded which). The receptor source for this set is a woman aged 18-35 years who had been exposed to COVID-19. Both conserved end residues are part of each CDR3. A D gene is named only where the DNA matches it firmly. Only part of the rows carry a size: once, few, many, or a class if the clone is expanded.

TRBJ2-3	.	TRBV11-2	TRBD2	TGTGCCAGCAGCTCCGGACTAGCGGTCGTAGATACGCAGTATTTT	CASSSGLAVVDTQYF
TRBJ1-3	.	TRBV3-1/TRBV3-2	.	TGTGCCAGCAGCCAGGTCTTTCGATGGCATAAGAATCTTAACTCTGGAAACACCATATATTTT	CASSQVFRWHKNLNSGNTIYF
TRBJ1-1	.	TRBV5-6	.	TGTGCCAGCAGCTTGCTGGCTGGGAACACTGAAGCTTTCTTT	CASSLLAGNTEAFF
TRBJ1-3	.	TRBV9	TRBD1	TGTGCCAGCAGCTCCCAGGGGGCAGGAGGAAACACCATATATTTT	CASSSQGAGGNTIYF
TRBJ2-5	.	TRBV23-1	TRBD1	TGCGCCAGCAGTCCCGGACAGGGGGCGAGTCAAGAGACCCAGTACTTC	CASSPGQGASQETQYF
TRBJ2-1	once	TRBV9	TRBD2	TGTGCCAGCAGCGACCCCCGGACTAGCGGGGAGGCCTACAATGAGCAGTTCTTC	CASSDPRTSGEAYNEQFF
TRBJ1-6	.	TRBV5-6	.	TGTGCCAGCAGCTTGGAGAGGGGAGGAAATACCTATAATTCACCCCTCCACTTT	CASSLERGGNTYNSPLHF
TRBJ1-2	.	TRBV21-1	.	TGTGCCAGCAGCACGGGGGACAGAAACTATGGCTACACCTTC	CASSTGDRNYGYTF
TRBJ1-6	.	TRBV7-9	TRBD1	TGTGCCAGCAGCTTATTTGGACAGGGTGGCGGTGGATATAATTCACCCCTCCACTTT	CASSLFGQGGGGYNSPLHF
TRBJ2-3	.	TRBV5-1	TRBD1	TGCGCCAGCAGCCCCGGGGACAGTAGGGATACGCAGTATTTT	CASSPGDSRDTQYF
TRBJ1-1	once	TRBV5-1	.	TGCGCCAGCAGCTTCGGGGATCTAGTGACTGAAGCTTTCTTT	CASSFGDLVTEAFF
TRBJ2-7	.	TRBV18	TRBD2	TGTGCCAGCTCACCGGCTAGCGGGAGGCCCTACGAGCAGTACTTC	CASSPASGRPYEQYF
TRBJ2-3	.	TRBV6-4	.	TGTGCCAGCAAGTGGAGGGCCCTTAGCACAGATACGCAGTATTTT	CASKWRALSTDTQYF
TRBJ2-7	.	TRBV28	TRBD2	TGTGCCAGCAGTCTAATAGCGGGAGGGTCTTCCTACGAGCAGTACTTC	CASSLIAGGSSYEQYF
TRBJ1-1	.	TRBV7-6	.	TGTGCCAGCAGCTTATACAGGGATCTGGGGGGGACTGAAGCTTTCTTT	CASSLYRDLGGTEAFF
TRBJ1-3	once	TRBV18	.	TGTGCCAGCTCACCATCTCTTAGCTCTGGAAACACCATATATTTT	CASSPSLSSGNTIYF
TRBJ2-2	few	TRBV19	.	TGTGCCAGTAGTATTGTAAAGGGAGGCACCGGGGAGCTGTTTTTT	CASSIVKGGTGELFF
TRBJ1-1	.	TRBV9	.	TGTGCCAGCAGCCCCACGGGGGGAGACACTGAAGCTTTCTTT	CASSPTGGDTEAFF
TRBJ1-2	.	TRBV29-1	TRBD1	TGCAGCGTTGAGCCGTATCGATTGACAGGGAATCTCTATGGCTACACCTTC	CSVEPYRLTGNLYGYTF
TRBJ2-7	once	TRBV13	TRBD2	TGTGCCAGCAGCCCTAGCGGTAGCGGGAGCTCCTACGAGCAGTACTTC	CASSPSGSGSSYEQYF
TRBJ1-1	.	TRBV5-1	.	TGCGCCAGCAGCTTGAGAGGAGACGCGAACACTGAAGCTTTCTTT	CASSLRGDANTEAFF
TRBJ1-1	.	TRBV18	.	TGTGCCAGCTCACCAAAAGGGGCAGATAGAAACACTGAAGCTTTCTTT	CASSPKGADRNTEAFF
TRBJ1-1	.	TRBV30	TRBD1	TGTGCCTGGAGTCCTCCCCCGACAGGGTCTGAAGCTTTCTTT	CAWSPPPTGSEAFF
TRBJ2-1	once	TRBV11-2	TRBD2	TGTGCCAGCAGCTTAATGCGGGGGGCCAATGAGCAGTTCTTC	CASSLMRGANEQFF
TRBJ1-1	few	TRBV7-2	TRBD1	TGTGCCAGCAGCCAGTGGACAGGGGCTGAAGCTTTCTTT	CASSQWTGAEAFF
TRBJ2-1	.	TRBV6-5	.	TGTGCCAGCAAAGACAGCGGGTCGTACAATGAGCAGTTCTTC	CASKDSGSYNEQFF
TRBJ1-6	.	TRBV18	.	TGTGCCAGCTCACGTATGGAGAATAATTCACCCCTCCACTTT	CASSRMENNSPLHF
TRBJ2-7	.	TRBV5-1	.	TGCGCCAGCAGCTTGGCATGGGAGTACGAGCAGTACTTC	CASSLAWEYEQYF